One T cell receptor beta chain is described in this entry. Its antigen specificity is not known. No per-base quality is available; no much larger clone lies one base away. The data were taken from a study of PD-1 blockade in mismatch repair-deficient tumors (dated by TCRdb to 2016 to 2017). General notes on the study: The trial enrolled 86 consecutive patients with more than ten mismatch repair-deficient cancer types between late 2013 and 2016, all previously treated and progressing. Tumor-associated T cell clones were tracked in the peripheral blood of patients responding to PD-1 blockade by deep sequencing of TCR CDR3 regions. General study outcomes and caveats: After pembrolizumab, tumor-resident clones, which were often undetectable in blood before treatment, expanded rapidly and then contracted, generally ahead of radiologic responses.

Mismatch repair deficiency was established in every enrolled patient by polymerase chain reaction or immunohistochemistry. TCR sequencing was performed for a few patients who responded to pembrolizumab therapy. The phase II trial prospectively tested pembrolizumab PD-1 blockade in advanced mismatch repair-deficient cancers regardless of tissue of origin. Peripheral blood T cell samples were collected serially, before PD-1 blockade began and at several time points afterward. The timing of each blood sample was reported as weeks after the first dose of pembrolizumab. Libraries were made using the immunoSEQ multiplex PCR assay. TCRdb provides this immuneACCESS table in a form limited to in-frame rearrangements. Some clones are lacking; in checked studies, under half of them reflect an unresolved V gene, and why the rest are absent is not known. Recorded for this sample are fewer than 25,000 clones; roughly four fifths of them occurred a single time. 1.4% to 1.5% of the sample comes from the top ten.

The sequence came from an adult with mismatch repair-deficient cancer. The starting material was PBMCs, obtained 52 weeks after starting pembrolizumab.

The nucleotide sequence reads as follows: TGTGCCAGTAGTACCAACCAAGAGACCCAGTACTTC. Its coded protein is CASSTNQETQYF. The rearrangement combines TRBV19 with TRBJ2-5, with the D gene not confidently named. CDR1 and CDR2 are read off the germline V gene (reference sequence) as LNHDA and SQIVND. From cysteine to phenylalanine, the CDR3 is 12 amino acids long. The entry retains the CDR3 DNA only, 36 bases that are in frame from base 1. V drops 4 bases and J drops 0 bases, leaving 3 bases in between.